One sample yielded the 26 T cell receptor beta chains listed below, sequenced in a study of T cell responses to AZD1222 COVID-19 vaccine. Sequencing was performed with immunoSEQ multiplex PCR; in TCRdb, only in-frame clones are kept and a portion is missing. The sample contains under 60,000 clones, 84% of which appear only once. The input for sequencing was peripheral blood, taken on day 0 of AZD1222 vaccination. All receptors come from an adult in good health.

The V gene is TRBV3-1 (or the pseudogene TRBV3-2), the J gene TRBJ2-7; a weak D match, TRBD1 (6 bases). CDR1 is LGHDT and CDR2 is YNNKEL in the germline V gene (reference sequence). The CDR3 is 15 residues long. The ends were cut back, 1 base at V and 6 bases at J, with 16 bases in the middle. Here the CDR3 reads CASSQGTALWGEQYF. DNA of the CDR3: TGTGCCAGCAGCCAAGGGACAGCCCTCTGGGGCGAGCAGTACTTC.

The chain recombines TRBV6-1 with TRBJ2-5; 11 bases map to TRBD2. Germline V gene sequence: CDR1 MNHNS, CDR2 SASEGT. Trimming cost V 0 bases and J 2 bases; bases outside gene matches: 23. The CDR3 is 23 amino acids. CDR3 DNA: TGTGCCAGCAGTGAAGCGCTAGCCAGGGAAGCATTGTGGGGACTAGCGGATCAAGAGACCCAGTACTTC. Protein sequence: CASSEALAREALWGLADQETQYF.

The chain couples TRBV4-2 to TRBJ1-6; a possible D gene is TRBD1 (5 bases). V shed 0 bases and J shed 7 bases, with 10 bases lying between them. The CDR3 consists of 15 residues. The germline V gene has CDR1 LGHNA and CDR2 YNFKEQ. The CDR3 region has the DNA TGTGCCAGCAGCCAAGATGACCGGGGCAATTCACCCCTCCACTTT. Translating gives CASSQDDRGNSPLHF.

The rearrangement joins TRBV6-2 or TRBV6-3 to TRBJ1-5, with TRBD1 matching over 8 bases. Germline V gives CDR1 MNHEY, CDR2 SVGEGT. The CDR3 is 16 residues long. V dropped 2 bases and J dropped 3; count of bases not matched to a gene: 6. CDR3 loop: CASSYVGTGHNQPQHF. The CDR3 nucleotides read TGTGCCAGCAGTTACGTTGGGACAGGTCACAATCAGCCCCAGCATTTT.

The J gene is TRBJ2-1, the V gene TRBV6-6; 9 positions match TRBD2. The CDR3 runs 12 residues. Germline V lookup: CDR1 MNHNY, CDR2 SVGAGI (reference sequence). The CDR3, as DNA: TGTGCTAGCGGGGGAAAGGTCAATGAGCAGTTCTTC. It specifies CASGGKVNEQFF.

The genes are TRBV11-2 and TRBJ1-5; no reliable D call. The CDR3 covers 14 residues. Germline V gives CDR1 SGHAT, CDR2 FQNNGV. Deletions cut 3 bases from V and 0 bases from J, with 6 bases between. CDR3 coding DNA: TGTGCCAGCAGCTTCGACTCTAGCAATCAGCCCCAGCATTTT. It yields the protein CASSFDSSNQPQHF. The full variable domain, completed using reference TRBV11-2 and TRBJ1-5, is EAGVAQSPRYKIIEKRQSVAFWCNPISGHATLYWYQQILGQGPKLLIQFQNNGVVDDSQLPKDRFSAERLKGVDSTLKIQPAKLEDSAVYLCASSFDSSNQPQHFGDGTRLSIL.

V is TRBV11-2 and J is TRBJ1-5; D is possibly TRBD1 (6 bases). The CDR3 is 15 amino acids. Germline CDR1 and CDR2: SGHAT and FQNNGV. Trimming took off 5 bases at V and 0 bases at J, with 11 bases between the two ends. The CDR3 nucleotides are TGTGCCAGCAGCGCCGGGACACTTAGCAATCAGCCCCAGCATTTT. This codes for CASSAGTLSNQPQHF. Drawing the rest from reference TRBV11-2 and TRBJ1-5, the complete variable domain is EAGVAQSPRYKIIEKRQSVAFWCNPISGHATLYWYQQILGQGPKLLIQFQNNGVVDDSQLPKDRFSAERLKGVDSTLKIQPAKLEDSAVYLCASSAGTLSNQPQHFGDGTRLSIL.

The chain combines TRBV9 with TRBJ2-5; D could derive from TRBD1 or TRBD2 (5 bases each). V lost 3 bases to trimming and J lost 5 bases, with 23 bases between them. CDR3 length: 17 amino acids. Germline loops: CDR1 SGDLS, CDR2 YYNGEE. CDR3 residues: CASSDPNTGTLTETQYF. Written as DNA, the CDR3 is TGTGCCAGCAGCGACCCAAACACCGGGACGCTGACGGAGACCCAGTACTTC.

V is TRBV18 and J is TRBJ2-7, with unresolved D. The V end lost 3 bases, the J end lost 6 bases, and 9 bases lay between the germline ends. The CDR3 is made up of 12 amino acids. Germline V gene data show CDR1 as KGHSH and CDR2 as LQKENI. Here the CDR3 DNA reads TGTGCCAGCTCACCCGACCCGGGCGAGCAGTACTTC. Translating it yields CASSPDPGEQYF.

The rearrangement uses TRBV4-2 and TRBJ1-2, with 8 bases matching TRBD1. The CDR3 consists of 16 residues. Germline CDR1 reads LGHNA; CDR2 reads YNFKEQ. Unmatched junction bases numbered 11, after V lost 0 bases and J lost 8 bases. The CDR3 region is CASSQETGTGNPGYTF. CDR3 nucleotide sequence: TGTGCCAGCAGCCAAGAAACCGGGACAGGAAATCCCGGCTACACCTTC.

CDR3 in amino acids: CASSSLGGDSTDTQYF. The DNA of the CDR3 is TGTGCCAGCAGTTCCTTAGGGGGGGATAGCACAGATACGCAGTATTTT. This chain links TRBV27 with TRBJ2-3; D possibly corresponds to TRBD2 (7 bases). The CDR3 runs 16 residues. The V gene's germline CDR1 is MNHEY and CDR2 SMNVEV (reference sequence). V lost 4 bases and J lost 0, with 14 bases in between.

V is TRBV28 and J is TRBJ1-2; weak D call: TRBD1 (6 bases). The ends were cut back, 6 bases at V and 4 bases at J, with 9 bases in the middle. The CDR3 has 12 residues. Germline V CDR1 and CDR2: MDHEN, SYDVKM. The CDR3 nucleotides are TGTGCCAGCAGATACAGGGCCTATGGCTACACCTTC. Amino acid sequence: CASRYRAYGYTF.

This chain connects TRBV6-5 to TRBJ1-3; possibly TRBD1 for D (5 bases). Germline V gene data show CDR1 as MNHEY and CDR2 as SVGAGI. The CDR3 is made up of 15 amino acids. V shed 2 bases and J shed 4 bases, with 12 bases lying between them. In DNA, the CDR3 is TGTGCCAGCAGTTACGTAGGGGCGCGGGGAAACACCATATATTTT. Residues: CASSYVGARGNTIYF.

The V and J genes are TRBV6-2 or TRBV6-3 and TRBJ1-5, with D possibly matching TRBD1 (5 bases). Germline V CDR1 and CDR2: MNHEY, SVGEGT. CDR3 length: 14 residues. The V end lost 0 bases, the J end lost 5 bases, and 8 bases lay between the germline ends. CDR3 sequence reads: CASSYSMGHQPQHF. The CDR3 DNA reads TGTGCCAGCAGTTACTCAATGGGGCATCAGCCCCAGCATTTT.

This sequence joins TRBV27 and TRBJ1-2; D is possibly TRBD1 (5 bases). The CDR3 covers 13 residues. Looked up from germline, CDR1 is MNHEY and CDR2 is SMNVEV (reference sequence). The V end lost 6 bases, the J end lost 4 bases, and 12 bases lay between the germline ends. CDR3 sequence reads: CASSQLGGYGYTF. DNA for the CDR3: TGTGCCAGCAGCCAGCTCGGGGGCTATGGCTACACCTTC.

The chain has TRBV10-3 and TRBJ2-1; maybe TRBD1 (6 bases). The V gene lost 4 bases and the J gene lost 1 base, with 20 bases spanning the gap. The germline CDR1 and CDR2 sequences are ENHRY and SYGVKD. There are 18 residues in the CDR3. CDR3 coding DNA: TGTGCCATCAGTGCCCCGCCGGGAACAGGGAGATCCTACAATGAGCAGTTCTTC. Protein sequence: CAISAPPGTGRSYNEQFF.

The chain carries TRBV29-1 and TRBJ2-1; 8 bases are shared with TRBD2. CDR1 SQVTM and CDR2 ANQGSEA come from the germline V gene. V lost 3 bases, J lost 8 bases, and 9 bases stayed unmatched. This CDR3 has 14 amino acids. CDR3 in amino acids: CSVEGLGYVDEQFF. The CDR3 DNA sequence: TGCAGCGTTGAGGGACTAGGCTATGTCGATGAGCAGTTCTTC.

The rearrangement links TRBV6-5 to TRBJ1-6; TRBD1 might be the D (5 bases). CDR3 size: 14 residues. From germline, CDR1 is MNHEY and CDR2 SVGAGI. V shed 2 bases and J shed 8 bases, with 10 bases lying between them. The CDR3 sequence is CASSYGTADSPLHF. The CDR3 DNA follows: TGTGCCAGCAGTTACGGGACGGCGGATTCACCCCTCCACTTT.

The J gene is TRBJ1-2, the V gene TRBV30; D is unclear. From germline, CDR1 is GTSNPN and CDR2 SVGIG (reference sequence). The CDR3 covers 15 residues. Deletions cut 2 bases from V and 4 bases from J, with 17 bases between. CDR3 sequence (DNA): TGTGCCTGGAGTACCTGGGAACAGACCCTCTATGGCTACACCTTC. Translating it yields CAWSTWEQTLYGYTF.

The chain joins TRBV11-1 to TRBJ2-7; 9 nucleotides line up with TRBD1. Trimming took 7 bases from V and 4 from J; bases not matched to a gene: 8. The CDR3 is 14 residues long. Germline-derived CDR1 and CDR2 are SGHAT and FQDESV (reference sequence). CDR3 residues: CASKEDRGRYEQYF. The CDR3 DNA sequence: TGTGCCAGCAAAGAGGACAGGGGCAGGTACGAGCAGTACTTC.

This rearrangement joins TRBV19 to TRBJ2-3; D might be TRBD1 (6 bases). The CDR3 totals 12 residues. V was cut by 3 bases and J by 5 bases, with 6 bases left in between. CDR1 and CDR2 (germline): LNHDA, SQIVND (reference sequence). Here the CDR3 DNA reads TGTGCCAGTAGTATCAGGGGAGATACGCAGTATTTT. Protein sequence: CASSIRGDTQYF.

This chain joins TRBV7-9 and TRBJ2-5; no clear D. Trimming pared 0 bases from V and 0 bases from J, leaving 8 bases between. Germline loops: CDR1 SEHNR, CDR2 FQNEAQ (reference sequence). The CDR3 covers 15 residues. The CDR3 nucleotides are TGTGCCAGCAGCTTAGCGTTCGGGTACCAAGAGACCCAGTACTTC. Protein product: CASSLAFGYQETQYF.

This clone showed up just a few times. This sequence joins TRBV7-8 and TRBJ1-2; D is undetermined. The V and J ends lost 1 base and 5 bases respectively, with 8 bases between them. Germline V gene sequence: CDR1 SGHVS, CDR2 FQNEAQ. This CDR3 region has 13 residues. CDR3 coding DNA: TGTGCCAGCAGCTTAGGCGTAGGGTATGGCTACACCTTC. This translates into CASSLGVGYGYTF.

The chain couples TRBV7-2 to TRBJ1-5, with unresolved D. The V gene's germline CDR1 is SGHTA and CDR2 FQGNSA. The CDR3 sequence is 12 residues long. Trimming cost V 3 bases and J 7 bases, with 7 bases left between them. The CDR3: CASSLGGQPQHF. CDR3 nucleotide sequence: TGTGCCAGCAGCTTGGGAGGGCAGCCCCAGCATTTT. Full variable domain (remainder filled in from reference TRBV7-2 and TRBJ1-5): GAGVSQSPSNKVTEKGKDVELRCDPISGHTALYWYRQSLGQGLEFLIYFQGNSAPDKSGLPSDRFSAERTGGSVSTLTIQRTQQEDSAVYLCASSLGGQPQHFGDGTRLSIL.

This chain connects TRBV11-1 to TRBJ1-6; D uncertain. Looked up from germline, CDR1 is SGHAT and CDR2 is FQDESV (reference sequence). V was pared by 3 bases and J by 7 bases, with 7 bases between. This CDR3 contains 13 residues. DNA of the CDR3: TGTGCCAGCAGCTTGCCGGGAAATTCACCCCTCCACTTT. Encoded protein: CASSLPGNSPLHF.

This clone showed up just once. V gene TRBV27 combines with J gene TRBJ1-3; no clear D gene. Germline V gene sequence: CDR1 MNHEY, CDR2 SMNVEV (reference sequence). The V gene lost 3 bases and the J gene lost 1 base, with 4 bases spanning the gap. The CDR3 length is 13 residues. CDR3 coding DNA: TGTGCCAGCAGTTTCCAATCTGGAAACACCATATATTTT. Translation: CASSFQSGNTIYF.